Presented here are 26 T cell receptor beta chains from one specimen sequenced in a study of regulatory T cells in long-lasting Graves disease. The time point: newly diagnosed GD, antithyroid drugs for less than 3 months. Isolated PBMC RNA provided the starting material for the TCR library. Relying on iRepertoire HTBI primers and Arm-PCR of CDR3 regions, the team built TCR beta libraries. TCRdb processed the multiplex PCR reads anew with MiXCR; each CDR3 protein has one entry. The sample contains around 250,000 distinct CDR3 sequences, 15% to 20% of which appear only once. The same sample was also used in a study of T cells in Graves' hyperthyroidism and ophthalmopathy.

The material sequenced was peripheral blood mononuclear cells (PBMCs), taken at new diagnosis, from a patient treated with antithyroid drugs. The receptors were gathered from a woman aged 25-40 years with Graves disease.

This clonotype came up many times. The genes are TRBV6-9 and TRBJ2-7, with D tentatively TRBD1 or TRBD2 (5 bases each). The germline V and J ends were trimmed by 3 bases and 6 bases, with 18 bases remaining between them. In germline, CDR1 is MNHGY, CDR2 SVAAGI. The CDR3 covers 15 residues. The CDR3 sequence is CASSYLGVAGAEQYF. CDR3 in DNA: TGTGCCAGCAGTTACTTGGGGGTCGCGGGTGCCGAGCAGTACTTC.

This clonotype was detected ten times or more. This chain links TRBV20-1 with TRBJ1-1; possibly TRBD1 for D (5 bases). Trimming removed 2 bases at V and 11 bases at J, with 18 bases between. Per the germline V gene, CDR1 is DFQATT and CDR2 is SNEGSKA (reference sequence). The CDR3 totals 13 residues. Here the CDR3 DNA reads TGCAGTGCTAGAAGGCAGGGTGGGGGGGTGGCTTTCTTT. Residues: CSARRQGGGVAFF.

This clonotype was detected ten times or more. The chain combines TRBV4-1 with TRBJ2-5, with unresolved D. The CDR3 totals 16 residues. Trimming left V 1 base short and J 4 bases short, with 16 bases between. Germline CDR1 and CDR2: MGHRA and YSYEKL. This CDR3 is CASSQAPGQSRETQYF. Written as DNA, the CDR3 is TGCGCCAGCAGCCAAGCACCGGGCCAGAGTCGAGAGACCCAGTACTTC.

In this sample, this clonotype turned up many times. The V gene is TRBV12-3 or TRBV12-4, the J gene TRBJ2-4, with D uncertain. The CDR3 spans 11 residues. V was clipped by 0 bases and J by 13 bases, with 7 bases between them. The CDR3 spells CASSLAGAQYF. The CDR3, as DNA: TGTGCCAGCAGTTTAGCTGGAGCGCAGTACTTC.

This rearrangement joins TRBV4-1 to TRBJ2-6, with a weak D call TRBD2 (6 bases). There are 17 residues in the CDR3. V lost 3 bases and J lost 2, with 14 bases in between. Germline V gives CDR1 MGHRA, CDR2 YSYEKL. The CDR3, as DNA: TGCGCCAGCAGCCAGCCGGGGGTTAAGGCTGGGGCCAACGTCCTGACTTTC. Translating gives CASSQPGVKAGANVLTF.

This clonotype was recorded many times. The genes are TRBV20-1 and TRBJ2-3; D unclear. The germline V gene has CDR1 DFQATT and CDR2 SNEGSKA (reference sequence). Trimming removed 5 bases from V and 1 base from J, with 13 bases in between. CDR3 length: 14 amino acids. CDR3 sequence (DNA): TGCAGTGCTGTTGACTCGTCCCGCACAGATACGCAGTATTTT. Translating gives CSAVDSSRTDTQYF.

The sample holds many counts of this clonotype. This sequence joins TRBV6-1 and TRBJ2-7, with D possibly TRBD2 on 6 matching bases. V lost 8 bases to trimming and J lost 5 bases, with 16 bases between them. Germline V CDR1 and CDR2: MNHNS, SASEGT. This CDR3 has 13 amino acids. The DNA of the CDR3 is TGTGCCAGCTGGCGGGGCCCTCGAGACGAGCAGTACTTC. Translated: CASWRGPRDEQYF.

About this clonotype itself: Just one base apart from a much larger clone, this may be a read error. This chain joins TRBV2 and TRBJ2-1, with D hard to call. Germline V lookup: CDR1 SNHLY, CDR2 FYNNEI. Trimming took 4 bases from V and 10 from J, leaving 11 bases between them. This CDR3 has 12 amino acids. CDR3 amino acids: CASSGSYHEQFF. In DNA, the CDR3 is TGTGCCAGCAGTGGGTCCTACCACGAGCAGTTCTTC.

This clonotype was seen ten or more times. This chain uses TRBV29-1 with TRBJ1-6; D is possibly TRBD1 (6 bases). Trimming pared 5 bases from V and 6 bases from J, leaving 14 bases between. CDR3 size: 14 residues. Germline CDR1 and CDR2: SQVTM and ANQGSEA. CDR3 amino acids: CSVSGGTGNSPLHF. CDR3 nucleotide sequence: TGCAGCGTTTCGGGGGGCACTGGTAATTCACCCCTCCACTTT.

Ten or more counts support this clonotype. The rearrangement uses TRBV11-2 and TRBJ2-4; 12 bases match TRBD2. The ends lost 5 bases at V and 7 bases at J; junction bases unmatched: 3. The V gene's germline CDR1 is SGHAT and CDR2 FQNNGV. The CDR3 totals 14 residues. DNA for the CDR3: TGTGCCAGCAGCCCGGGACTAGCGGGTAACATTCAGTACTTC. Its protein product is CASSPGLAGNIQYF.

The chain recombines TRBV20-1 with TRBJ2-2; TRBD2 aligns across 12 bases. Germline CDR1 is DFQATT and CDR2 is SNEGSKA (reference sequence). V lost 4 bases, J lost 5 bases, and 8 bases stayed unmatched. This CDR3 is built from 16 residues. The CDR3 region is CSATASGGAETGELFF. As DNA, the CDR3 is TGCAGTGCTACGGCTAGCGGGGGGGCCGAAACCGGGGAGCTGTTTTTT.

This clonotype was counted many times. The rearrangement uses TRBV12-3 or TRBV12-4 and TRBJ1-4; D ambiguous. The CDR3 sequence is 14 residues long. V was cut by 3 bases and J by 4 bases, with 9 bases left in between. CDR3 nucleotide sequence: TGTGCCAGCAGTTTTCGAAGATATAATGAAAAACTGTTTTTT. This gives the protein CASSFRRYNEKLFF.

In this sample, this clonotype turned up a few times. The V call is TRBV29-1, the J call TRBJ1-1; no clear D gene. The germline V gene has CDR1 SQVTM and CDR2 ANQGSEA. The CDR3 is made up of 14 amino acids. Trimming shortened V by 7 bases and J by 0 bases, and 15 bases separated the two germline ends. CDR3 coding DNA: TGCAGCGCCGCCCGTGCGCGGTTGAACACTGAAGCTTTCTTT. This encodes CSAARARLNTEAFF.

This clonotype was found many times. The chain is built from TRBV3-1 and TRBJ1-6; D possibly corresponds to TRBD1 (6 bases). The V and J ends lost 4 bases and 9 bases respectively, with 16 bases between them. Germline CDR1 and CDR2: LGHDT and YNNKEL (reference sequence). The CDR3 loop spans 15 amino acids. The CDR3 loop is CASSPSGHMSSPLHF. CDR3 coding DNA: TGTGCCAGCAGCCCGTCGGGACATATGAGTTCACCCCTCCACTTT.

This clonotype was counted at least ten times. The rearrangement uses TRBV19 and TRBJ2-5; no clear D. CDR3 length equals 13 residues. Per the germline V gene, CDR1 is LNHDA and CDR2 is SQIVND (reference sequence). Trimming pared 5 bases from V and 1 base from J, leaving 8 bases between. CDR3 sequence: CASSWDIQETQYF. CDR3 coding DNA: TGTGCCAGTAGTTGGGATATCCAAGAGACCCAGTACTTC.

The rearrangement links TRBV29-1 to TRBJ2-1; 9 bases fit TRBD1. CDR3 length equals 13 residues. The V and J ends lost 7 bases and 7 bases, in that order; junction bases with no gene match: 8. Germline V gene data show CDR1 as SQVTM and CDR2 as ANQGSEA. This chain's CDR3 is CSESQGAGNEQFF. For the CDR3, the DNA is TGCAGCGAGTCACAGGGGGCAGGGAATGAGCAGTTCTTC.

This clonotype was seen many times. The chain uses TRBV4-1 and TRBJ2-7; TRBD2 is a possible D gene (5 bases). Germline loops: CDR1 MGHRA, CDR2 YSYEKL. This CDR3 comprises 17 residues. The V gene lost 0 bases and the J gene lost 4 bases, with 19 bases spanning the gap. The DNA for the CDR3 is TGCGCCAGCAGCCAAGATCTTTCGGCAGCCGGGGAATACGAGCAGTACTTC. It specifies CASSQDLSAAGEYEQYF.

This clonotype was seen ten or more times. This sequence joins TRBV12-5 and TRBJ2-7; D remains ambiguous. V dropped 9 bases and J dropped 2 bases, with 11 bases sitting between them. There are 12 residues in the CDR3. Per germline, CDR1 LGHNT and CDR2 FRNRAP. As DNA, the CDR3 is TGTGCTAGGAAGGGAACCCCCTACGAGCAGTACTTC. The encoded protein is CARKGTPYEQYF.

At least ten counts were recorded for this clonotype. The chain uses TRBV19 and TRBJ2-7, with TRBD2 matching over 8 bases. The length of the CDR3 is 15 residues. The V gene's germline CDR1 is LNHDA and CDR2 SQIVND (reference sequence). Unmatched junction bases numbered 11, after V lost 8 bases and J lost 2 bases. This CDR3 reads CASAPGSGGTYEQYF. The DNA for the CDR3 is TGTGCCAGTGCGCCGGGGAGCGGGGGAACCTACGAGCAGTACTTC.

This clonotype has a count of ten or more. This chain uses TRBV2 with TRBJ2-7; D is undetermined. Between the trimmed V and J ends, which lost 2 bases and 1 base, there was a span of 6 bases. The germline V gene encodes CDR1 SNHLY and CDR2 FYNNEI. This CDR3 is 13 amino acids long. As DNA, the CDR3 is TGTGCCAGCAGTGAACGATGGTCCTACGAGCAGTACTTC. The encoded protein is CASSERWSYEQYF. The full variable domain, with the rest looked up from reference TRBV2 and TRBJ2-7, is EPEVTQTPSHQVTQMGQEVILRCVPISNHLYFYWYRQILGQKVEFLVSFYNNEISEKSEIFDDQFSVERPDGSNFTLKIRSTKLEDSAMYFCASSERWSYEQYFGPGTRLTVT.

The sample holds a few counts of this clonotype. The chain carries TRBV10-3 and TRBJ2-1; 9 nucleotides align to TRBD1. V lost 4 bases and J lost 1; bases outside the gene matches: 8. Germline-derived CDR1 and CDR2 are ENHRY and SYGVKD. The CDR3 length is 17 residues. The CDR3, as DNA: TGTGCCATCAGTGGTTCCCGGGACAGGGTATCCTACAATGAGCAGTTCTTC. Its translation is CAISGSRDRVSYNEQFF.

The sample holds many counts of this clonotype. This sequence joins TRBV7-2 and TRBJ1-6, with 9 bases aligning to TRBD1. Germline V lookup: CDR1 SGHTA, CDR2 FQGNSA. This CDR3 is 15 amino acids long. Trimming at V came to 3 bases and at J to 7 bases, leaving 4 bases not matched to a gene. In DNA form, the CDR3 reads TGTGCCAGCAGCTTGGGACAGGGACAAAATTCACCCCTCCACTTT. Protein product: CASSLGQGQNSPLHF.

In this sample, this clonotype turned up a few times. The V and J genes are TRBV12-3 or TRBV12-4 and TRBJ2-5; the match to TRBD2 covers 13 bases. The CDR3 contains 15 residues. The V and J ends lost 4 bases and 5 bases, in that order; junction bases with no gene match: 4. The CDR3: CASSSTSGGAETQYF. CDR3 in DNA: TGTGCCAGCAGTTCTACTAGCGGGGGGGCGGAGACCCAGTACTTC.

A word on this clonotype: This likely came from a read error, as a far larger clone is one base away. The missing conserved phenylalanine or tryptophan at the end of this CDR3 makes a read error likely. The rearrangement links TRBV11-2 to TRBJ2-5; tentative D call: TRBD1 (8 bases). The J call is in doubt because the DNA end fits TRBJ2-1 better. The CDR3 runs to 15 residues. CDR1 and CDR2 (germline): SGHAT, FQNNGV. The CDR3 reads CASSLRETGDNEQFL. For the CDR3, the DNA is TGTGCCAGCAGCTTGCGGGAGACAGGGGACAATGAGCAGTTCTTG.

The rearrangement links TRBV14 to TRBJ2-7; TRBD1 matches at 7 bases. The CDR3 covers 12 residues. The junction had 4 bases not matched to a gene; V was cut back by 5 bases and J by 6 bases. Per the germline V gene, CDR1 is SGHDN and CDR2 is FVKESK. The CDR3 sequence: CASSNRQGEQYF. In DNA, the CDR3 is TGTGCCAGCAGCAACCGACAGGGCGAGCAGTACTTC.

In this sample, this clonotype turned up many times. This chain connects TRBV6-1 to TRBJ1-2; D is unclear. This CDR3 is 13 amino acids long. Deletions cut 0 bases from V and 8 bases from J, with 10 bases between. Germline CDR1 reads MNHNS; CDR2 reads SASEGT. The CDR3 loop reads CASSEAQRYGYTF. The CDR3 nucleotides read TGTGCCAGCAGTGAAGCGCAAAGGTACGGCTACACCTTC.